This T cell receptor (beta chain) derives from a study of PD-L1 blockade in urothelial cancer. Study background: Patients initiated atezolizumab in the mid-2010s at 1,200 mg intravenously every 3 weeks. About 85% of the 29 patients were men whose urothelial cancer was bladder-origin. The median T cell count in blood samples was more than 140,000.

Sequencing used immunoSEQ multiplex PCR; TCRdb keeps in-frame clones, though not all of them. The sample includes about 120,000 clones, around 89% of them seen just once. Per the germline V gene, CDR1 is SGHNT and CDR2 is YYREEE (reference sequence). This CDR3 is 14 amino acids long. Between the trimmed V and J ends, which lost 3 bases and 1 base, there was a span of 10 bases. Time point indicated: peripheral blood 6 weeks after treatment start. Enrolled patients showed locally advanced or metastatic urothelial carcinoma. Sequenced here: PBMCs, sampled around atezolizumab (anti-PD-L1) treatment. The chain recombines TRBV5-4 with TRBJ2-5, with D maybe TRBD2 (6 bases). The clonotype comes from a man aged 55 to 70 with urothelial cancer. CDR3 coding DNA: TGTGCCAGCAGCTCCGCTAGCGTCCAAGAGACCCAGTACTTC. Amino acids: CASSSASVQETQYF.